This T cell receptor beta chain was identified in a study of spatial heterogeneity in lung cancer. Across the study: For the average unique TCR and UMI combination, more than eight occurrences appeared in raw reads.

This sample's time point: blood taken at disease recurrence. Tumor, nontumor lung or frozen PBMC supplied whole RNA that was sequenced unsorted. The CDR3 consists of 15 residues. This clonotype was seen a handful of times. This beta chain is a stray sequence in a library constructed for alpha chains; its clone size is not meaningful. One entry per CDR3 protein results from TCRdb running MiXCR on the 5' RACE reads. The table records approximately 9,700 distinct CDR3 sequences, 3.9% of them present only once. The source is a female donor with early-stage non-small cell lung cancer. Sequencing was performed on PBMCs, taken at recurrence. J is TRBJ2-7 and V is TRBV3-2; no check of the table's D call, TRBD2, against the DNA was made. TRBV3-2 is a listed pseudogene. As DNA, the CDR3 is TGTGCCAGCAGCCAAGTATGGGGATTAGCCTACGAGCAGTACTTC. It specifies CASSQVWGLAYEQYF.